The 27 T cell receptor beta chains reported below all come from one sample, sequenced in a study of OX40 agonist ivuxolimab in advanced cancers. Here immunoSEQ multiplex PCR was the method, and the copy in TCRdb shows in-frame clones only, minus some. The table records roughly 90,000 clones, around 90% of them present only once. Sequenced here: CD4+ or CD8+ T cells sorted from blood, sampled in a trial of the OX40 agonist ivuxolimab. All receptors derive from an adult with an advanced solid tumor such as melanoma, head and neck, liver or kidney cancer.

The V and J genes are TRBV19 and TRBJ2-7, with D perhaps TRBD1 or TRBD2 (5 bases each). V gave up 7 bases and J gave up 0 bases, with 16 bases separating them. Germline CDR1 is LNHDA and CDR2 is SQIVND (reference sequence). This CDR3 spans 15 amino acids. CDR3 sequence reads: CASILSGSSSYEQYF. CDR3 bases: TGTGCCAGTATCCTTTCAGGGAGCTCCTCCTACGAGCAGTACTTC. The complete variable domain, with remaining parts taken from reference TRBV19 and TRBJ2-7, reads DGGITQSPKYLFRKEGQNVTLSCEQNLNHDAMYWYRQDPGQGLRLIYYSQIVNDFQKGDIAEGYSVSREKKESFPLTVTSAQKNPTAFYLCASILSGSSSYEQYFGPGTRLTVT.

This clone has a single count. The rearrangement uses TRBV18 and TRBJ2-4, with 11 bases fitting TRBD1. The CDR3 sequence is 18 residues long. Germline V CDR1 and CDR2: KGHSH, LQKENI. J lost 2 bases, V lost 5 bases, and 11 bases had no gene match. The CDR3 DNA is TGTGCCAGCTCAAAGGACAGGGGGCTTCTCCTAACCAAAAACATTCAGTACTTC. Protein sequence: CASSKDRGLLLTKNIQYF. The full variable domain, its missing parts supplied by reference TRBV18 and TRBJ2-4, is NAGVMQNPRHLVRRRGQEARLRCSPMKGHSHVYWYRQLPEEGLKFMVYLQKENIIDESGMPKERFSAEFPKEGPSILRIQQVVRGDSAAYFCASSKDRGLLLTKNIQYFGAGTRLSVL.

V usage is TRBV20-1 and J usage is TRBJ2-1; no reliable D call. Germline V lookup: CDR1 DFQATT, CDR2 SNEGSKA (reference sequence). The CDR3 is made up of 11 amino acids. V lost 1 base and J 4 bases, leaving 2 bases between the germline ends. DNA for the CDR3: TGCAGTGCTAGAGTGTACAATGAGCAGTTCTTC. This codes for CSARVYNEQFF.

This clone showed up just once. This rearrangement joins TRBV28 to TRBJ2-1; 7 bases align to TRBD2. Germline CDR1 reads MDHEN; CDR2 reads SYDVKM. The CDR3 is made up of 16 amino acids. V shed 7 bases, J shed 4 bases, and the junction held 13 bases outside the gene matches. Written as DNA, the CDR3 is TGTGCCAGCATCAAACGCGGGGGAGGGCTTTACAATGAGCAGTTCTTC. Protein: CASIKRGGGLYNEQFF.

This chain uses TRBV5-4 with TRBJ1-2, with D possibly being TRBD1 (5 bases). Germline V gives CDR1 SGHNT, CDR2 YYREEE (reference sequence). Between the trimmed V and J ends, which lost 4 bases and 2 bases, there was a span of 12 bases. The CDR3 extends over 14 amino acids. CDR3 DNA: TGTGCCAGCAGCCCGGGCACAGGAAACTATGGCTACACCTTC. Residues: CASSPGTGNYGYTF.

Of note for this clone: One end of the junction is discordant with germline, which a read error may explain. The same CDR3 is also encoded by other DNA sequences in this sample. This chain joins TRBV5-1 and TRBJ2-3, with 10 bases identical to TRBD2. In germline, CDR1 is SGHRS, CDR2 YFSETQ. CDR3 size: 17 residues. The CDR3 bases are TGCGCCAGTAGCTGGGGGCTGTCTAGCGGGAGAACAGATACGCAGTATTTT. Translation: CASSWGLSSGRTDTQYF.

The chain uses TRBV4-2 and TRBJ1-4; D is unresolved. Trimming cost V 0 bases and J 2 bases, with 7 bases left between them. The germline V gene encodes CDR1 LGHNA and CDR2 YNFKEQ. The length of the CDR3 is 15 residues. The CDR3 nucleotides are TGTGCCAGCAGCCAAGAGGCGTCGACTAATGAAAAACTGTTTTTT. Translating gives CASSQEASTNEKLFF.

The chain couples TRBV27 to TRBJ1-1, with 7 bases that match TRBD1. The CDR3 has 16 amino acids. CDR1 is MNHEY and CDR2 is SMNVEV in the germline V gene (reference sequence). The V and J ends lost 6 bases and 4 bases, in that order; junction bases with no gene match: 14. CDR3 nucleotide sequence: TGTGCCAGCAGCCGTCGGACAGGAGGGGTAGGCACTGAAGCTTTCTTT. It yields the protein CASSRRTGGVGTEAFF.

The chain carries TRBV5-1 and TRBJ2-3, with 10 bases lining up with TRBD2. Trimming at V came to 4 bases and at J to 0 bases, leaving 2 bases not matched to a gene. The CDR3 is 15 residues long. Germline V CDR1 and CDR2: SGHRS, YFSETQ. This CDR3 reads CASSPSGSSTDTQYF. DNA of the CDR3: TGCGCCAGCAGCCCTAGCGGGAGTAGCACAGATACGCAGTATTTT.

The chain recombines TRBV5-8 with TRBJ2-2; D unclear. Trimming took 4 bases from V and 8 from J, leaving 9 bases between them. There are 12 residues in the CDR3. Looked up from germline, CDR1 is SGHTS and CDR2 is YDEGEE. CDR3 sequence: CASSQGTGELFF. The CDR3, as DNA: TGTGCCAGCAGCCAAGGTACGGGGGAGCTGTTTTTT.

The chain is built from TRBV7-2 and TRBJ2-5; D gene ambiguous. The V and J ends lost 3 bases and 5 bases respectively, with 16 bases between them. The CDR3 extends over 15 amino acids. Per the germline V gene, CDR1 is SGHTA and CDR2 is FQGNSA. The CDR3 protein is CASSFSLGVSETQYF. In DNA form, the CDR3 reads TGTGCCAGCAGCTTTTCTCTAGGTGTAAGTGAGACCCAGTACTTC.

The CDR3 bases are TGTGCCAGCAGCCTAGGACGGGTAGTGGAGACCCAGTACTTC. It is translated as CASSLGRVVETQYF. The chain uses TRBV28 and TRBJ2-5; D gene unclear. With 6 bases removed from V and 5 bases from J, the gap between germline ends came to 16 bases. There are 14 residues in the CDR3. Germline-derived CDR1 and CDR2 are MDHEN and SYDVKM. The complete variable domain, with remaining parts taken from reference TRBV28 and TRBJ2-5, reads DVKVTQSSRYLVKRTGEKVFLECVQDMDHENMFWYRQDPGLGLRLIYFSYDVKMKEKGDIPEGYSVSREKKERFSLILESASTNQTSMYLCASSLGRVVETQYFGPGTRLLVL.

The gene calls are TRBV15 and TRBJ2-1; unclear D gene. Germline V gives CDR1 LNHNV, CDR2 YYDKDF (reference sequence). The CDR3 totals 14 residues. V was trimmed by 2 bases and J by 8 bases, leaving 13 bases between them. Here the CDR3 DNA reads TGTGCCACCAGCAGAAAAGGGCTAGTCTATGAGCAGTTCTTC. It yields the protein CATSRKGLVYEQFF.

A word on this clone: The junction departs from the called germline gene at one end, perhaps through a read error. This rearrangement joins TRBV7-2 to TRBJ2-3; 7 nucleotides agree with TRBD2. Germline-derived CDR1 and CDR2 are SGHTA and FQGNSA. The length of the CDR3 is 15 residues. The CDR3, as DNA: TGTGCCAGCAGCCTAGCGGCACGGGGCACAGATACGCAGTATTTT. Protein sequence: CASSLAARGTDTQYF.

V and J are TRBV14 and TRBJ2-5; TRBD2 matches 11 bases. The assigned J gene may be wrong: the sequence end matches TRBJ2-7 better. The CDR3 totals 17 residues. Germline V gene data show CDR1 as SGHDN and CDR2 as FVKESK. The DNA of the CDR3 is TGTGCCAGCAGCCCGAAGACTAGCGGGACCTACGGCTACGAGCAGTACTTC. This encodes CASSPKTSGTYGYEQYF.

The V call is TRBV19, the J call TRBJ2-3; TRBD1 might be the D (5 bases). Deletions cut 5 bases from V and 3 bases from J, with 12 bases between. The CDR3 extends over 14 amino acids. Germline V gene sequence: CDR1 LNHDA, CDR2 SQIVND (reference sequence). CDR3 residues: CASSVQGETDTQYF. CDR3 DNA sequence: TGTGCCAGTAGTGTCCAGGGTGAAACAGATACGCAGTATTTT.

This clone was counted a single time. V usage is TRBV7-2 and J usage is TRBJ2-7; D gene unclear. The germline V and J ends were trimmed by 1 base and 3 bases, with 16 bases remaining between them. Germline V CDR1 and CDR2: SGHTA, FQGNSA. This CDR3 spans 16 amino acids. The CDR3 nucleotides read TGTGCCAGCAGCTTAGAGGCACATCAGGCAGGCTACGAGCAGTACTTC. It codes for CASSLEAHQAGYEQYF. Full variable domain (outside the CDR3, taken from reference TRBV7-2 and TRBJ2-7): GAGVSQSPSNKVTEKGKDVELRCDPISGHTALYWYRQSLGQGLEFLIYFQGNSAPDKSGLPSDRFSAERTGGSVSTLTIQRTQQEDSAVYLCASSLEAHQAGYEQYFGPGTRLTVT.

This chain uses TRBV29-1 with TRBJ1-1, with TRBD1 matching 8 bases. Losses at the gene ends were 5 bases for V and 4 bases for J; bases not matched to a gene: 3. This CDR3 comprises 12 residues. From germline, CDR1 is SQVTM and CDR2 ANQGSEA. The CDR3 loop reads CSVNRGGTEAFF. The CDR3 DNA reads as TGCAGCGTTAACAGGGGGGGCACTGAAGCTTTCTTT.

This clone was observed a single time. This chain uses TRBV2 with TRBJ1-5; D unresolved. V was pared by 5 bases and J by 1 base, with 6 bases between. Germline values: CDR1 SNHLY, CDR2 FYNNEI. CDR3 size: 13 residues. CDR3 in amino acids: CASSSESNQPQHF. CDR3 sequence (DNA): TGTGCCAGCAGTTCAGAAAGCAATCAGCCCCAGCATTTT.

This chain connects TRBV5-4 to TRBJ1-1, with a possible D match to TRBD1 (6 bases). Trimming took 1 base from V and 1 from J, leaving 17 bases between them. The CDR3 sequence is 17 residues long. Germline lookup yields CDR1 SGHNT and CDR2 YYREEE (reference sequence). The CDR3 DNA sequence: TGTGCCAGCAGCTTGAACAGGGCGAAGTCTGGGAACACTGAAGCTTTCTTT. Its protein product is CASSLNRAKSGNTEAFF.

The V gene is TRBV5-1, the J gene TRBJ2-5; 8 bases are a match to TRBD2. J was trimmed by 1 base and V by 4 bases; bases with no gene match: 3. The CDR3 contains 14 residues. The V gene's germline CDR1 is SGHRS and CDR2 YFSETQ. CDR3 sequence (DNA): TGCGCCAGCAGCCCAACTAGCGGCCAAGAGACCCAGTACTTC. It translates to CASSPTSGQETQYF.

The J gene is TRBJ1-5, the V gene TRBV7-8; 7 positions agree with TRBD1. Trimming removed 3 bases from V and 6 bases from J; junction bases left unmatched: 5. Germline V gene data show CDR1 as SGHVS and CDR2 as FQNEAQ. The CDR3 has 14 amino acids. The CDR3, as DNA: TGTGCCAGCAGCTTCGGGACAGTGTCTCAGCCCCAGCATTTT. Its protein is CASSFGTVSQPQHF.

As DNA, the CDR3 is TGTGCCAGCAGCTTAGGAAGGTATGAGCAGTTCTTC. This codes for CASSLGRYEQFF. The V and J genes are TRBV5-6 and TRBJ2-1; D uncertain. V lost 2 bases, J lost 8 bases, and 8 bases lay in between. CDR3 length equals 12 residues. Per germline, CDR1 SGHDT and CDR2 YYEEEE.

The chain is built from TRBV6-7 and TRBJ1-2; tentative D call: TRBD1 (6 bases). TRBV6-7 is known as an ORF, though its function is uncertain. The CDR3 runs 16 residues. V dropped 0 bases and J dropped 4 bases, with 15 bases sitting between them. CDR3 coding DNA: TGTGCCAGCAGTTACTCGAGTGAGGGGGGGGGCTATGGCTACACCTTC. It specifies CASSYSSEGGGYGYTF.

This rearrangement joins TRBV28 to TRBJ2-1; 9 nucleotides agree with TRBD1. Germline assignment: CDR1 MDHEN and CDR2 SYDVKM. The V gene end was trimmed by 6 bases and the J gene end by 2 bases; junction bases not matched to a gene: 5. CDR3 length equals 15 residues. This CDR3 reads CASRGGTGTYNEQFF. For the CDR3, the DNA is TGTGCCAGCAGGGGAGGGACAGGGACCTACAATGAGCAGTTCTTC.

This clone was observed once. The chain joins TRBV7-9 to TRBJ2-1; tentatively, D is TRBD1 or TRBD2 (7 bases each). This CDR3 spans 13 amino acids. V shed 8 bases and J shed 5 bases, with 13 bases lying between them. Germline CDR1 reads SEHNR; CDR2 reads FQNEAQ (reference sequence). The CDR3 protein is CASSRGGDNEQFF. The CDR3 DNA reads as TGTGCCAGCTCCAGGGGGGGTGACAATGAGCAGTTCTTC.

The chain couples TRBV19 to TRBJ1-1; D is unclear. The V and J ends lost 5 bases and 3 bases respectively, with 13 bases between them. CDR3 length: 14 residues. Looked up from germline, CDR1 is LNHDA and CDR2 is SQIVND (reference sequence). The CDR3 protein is CASSPGRWDTEAFF. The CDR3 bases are TGTGCCAGTAGTCCCGGGCGGTGGGACACTGAAGCTTTCTTT.